The 12 T cell receptor beta chains presented below share a single source sample, sequenced in a study of T-cell memory formation after mild COVID-19. Via MiXCR, TCRdb re-called the 5' RACE reads, giving one row per CDR3 protein. The sample contains 100,000 to 150,000 distinct CDR3 sequences, over 15% of which appear only once. Material: PBMCs or a T cell subset sorted from them (not recorded which). The receptor source for this set is a man between 18 and 29 years old who had mild COVID-19 (a few samples of this study predate the infection). Cell type and time point are not known.

Only a few counts were recorded for this clonotype. This rearrangement joins TRBV27 to TRBJ1-2, with TRBD1 matching 7 bases. J gave up 2 bases and V 7 bases, and 10 bases lay outside the gene matches. The germline gives CDR1 MNHEY, CDR2 SMNVEV (reference sequence). The CDR3 spans 15 residues. The CDR3 nucleotides read TGTGCCAGCAAAGACCCAGGGGGTGCCAACTATGGCTACACCTTC. It encodes CASKDPGGANYGYTF.

This chain joins TRBV7-2 and TRBJ2-1, with D possibly matching TRBD1 (6 bases). There are 13 residues in the CDR3. CDR1 SGHTA and CDR2 FQGNSA come from the germline V gene. The V and J ends lost 5 bases and 8 bases respectively, with 13 bases between them. CDR3 nucleotides: TGTGCCAGCAGCCGATGGACAGCTGATGAGCAGTTCTTC. Its protein is CASSRWTADEQFF.

This clonotype occurred a few times. V gene TRBV12-3 or TRBV12-4 combines with J gene TRBJ2-6, with 7 bases identical to TRBD1. V shed 6 bases, J shed 2 bases, and the junction held 16 bases outside the gene matches. The length of the CDR3 is 19 residues. The CDR3 DNA follows: TGTGCCAGCAGCTTCAGCCCGGGACAGCTATTCCCTGGGGCCAACGTCCTGACTTTC. This sequence encodes CASSFSPGQLFPGANVLTF.

The V call is TRBV7-2, the J call TRBJ1-2, with 7 bases matching TRBD1. Unmatched junction bases numbered 6, after V lost 4 bases and J lost 1 base. The CDR3 runs to 15 residues. Germline assignment: CDR1 SGHTA and CDR2 FQGNSA. CDR3 amino acids: CASSSYRGFNYGYTF. The CDR3 nucleotides are TGTGCCAGCAGCTCCTACAGGGGCTTTAACTATGGCTACACCTTC.

The rearrangement uses TRBV4-3 and TRBJ1-2, with D possibly TRBD1 on 5 matching bases. Trimming shortened V by 3 bases and J by 4 bases, and 12 bases separated the two germline ends. Germline loops: CDR1 LGHNA, CDR2 YSLEER. CDR3 length: 14 residues. CDR3 sequence reads: CASSQERGLYGYTF. Here the CDR3 DNA reads TGCGCCAGCAGCCAGGAGAGGGGCCTCTATGGCTACACCTTC.

This chain joins TRBV5-1 and TRBJ1-2; a weak D match, TRBD1 (5 bases). The CDR3 has 13 amino acids. V was trimmed by 4 bases and J by 7 bases, leaving 14 bases between them. Germline V CDR1 and CDR2: SGHRS, YFSETQ. CDR3 region: CASSDQGGVGYTF. For the CDR3, the DNA is TGCGCCAGCAGCGATCAGGGAGGGGTTGGCTACACCTTC.

J is TRBJ1-6 and V is TRBV20-1; 8 nucleotides align to TRBD1. Germline V gives CDR1 DFQATT, CDR2 SNEGSKA (reference sequence). The V gene end was trimmed by 2 bases and the J gene end by 14 bases; junction bases not matched to a gene: 2. CDR3 length equals 11 residues. The CDR3 coding sequence is TGCAGTGCTAGAACAGGGGGGTCCCTCCACTTT. It encodes CSARTGGSLHF.

This clonotype was picked up a small number of times. This chain links TRBV6-7 with TRBJ2-1; no clear D. TRBV6-7 is flagged as an ORF with uncertain function. The CDR3 length is 10 residues. Trimming took 7 bases from V and 5 from J, leaving 3 bases between them. In nucleotides, the CDR3 is TGTGCCAGCAAAGACAATGAGCAGTTCTTC. This gives the protein CASKDNEQFF.

The table lists this clonotype with a few counts. The chain is built from TRBV11-2 and TRBJ1-4; D is uncertain. Germline CDR1 SGHAT, CDR2 FQNNGV. Trimming took 4 bases from V and 6 from J, leaving 9 bases between them. The CDR3 totals 13 residues. CDR3 sequence (DNA): TGTGCCAGCAGCTGGAGAGTTGATGAAAAACTGTTTTTT. Protein sequence: CASSWRVDEKLFF.

This clonotype has just a few counts. The chain carries TRBV28 and TRBJ1-1, with 7 nucleotides matching TRBD1. Losses at the gene ends were 6 bases for V and 2 bases for J; bases not matched to a gene: 9. The CDR3 has 15 residues. Germline assignment: CDR1 MDHEN and CDR2 SYDVKM. CDR3 region: CASRHPDRVNTEAFF. Here the CDR3 DNA reads TGTGCCAGCAGGCACCCCGACAGGGTTAACACTGAAGCTTTCTTT.

This clonotype has at least ten counts. This chain uses TRBV5-1 with TRBJ2-3; 11 bases are a match to TRBD2. The trim removed 0 bases at V and 3 bases at J, leaving 3 bases unmatched. The length of the CDR3 is 16 residues. The germline V gene has CDR1 SGHRS and CDR2 YFSETQ. CDR3 nucleotide sequence: TGCGCCAGCAGCTTGGCTACTAGCGGGGGAACAGATACGCAGTATTTT. It yields the protein CASSLATSGGTDTQYF.

This clonotype was counted a few times. V is TRBV11-2 and J is TRBJ2-7; possible D gene TRBD2, 6 bases. Trimming took 1 base from V and 5 from J, leaving 12 bases between them. Germline CDR1 is SGHAT and CDR2 is FQNNGV. CDR3 length equals 14 residues. CDR3 amino acids: CASSLGGRRNEQYF. The CDR3 region has the DNA TGTGCCAGCAGCTTAGGGGGGAGGAGGAACGAGCAGTACTTC.